This TCR beta chain came from a study of blood T cell repertoires in COVID-19. Study overall: Collection of acute and convalescent COVID-19 samples took place in the United States, Italy and Spain. Sample material is recorded as cDNA or gDNA derived from T cells, B-cell-depleted T cells, or PBMCs.

The CDR3 is made up of 14 amino acids. Germline-derived CDR1 and CDR2 are MNHNS and SASEGT. V shed 1 base and J shed 2 bases, with 9 bases lying between them. Original methodology: The assay estimated nucleated cells by amplifying reference gene primers. The table came from immunoSEQ multiplex PCR; TCRdb's copy has only in-frame clones and leaves some out. The V and J calls and the clone size are those of that table, but D and trimming were determined from the DNA. The sample holds 90,000 to 110,000 clones, about nine tenths seen once. The chain uses TRBV6-1 and TRBJ2-7; no definite D call. Sequences were obtained from peripheral blood. The sequence derives from a human donor in a cohort sampled during active COVID-19. Written as DNA, the CDR3 is TGTGCCAGCAGTGAAGGGCATGCCCCCTACGAGCAGTACTTC. This gives the protein CASSEGHAPYEQYF.